The 13 T cell receptor beta chains reported below all come from one sample, sequenced in a study of T cell responses to AZD1222 COVID-19 vaccine. Here immunoSEQ multiplex PCR was the method, and the copy in TCRdb shows in-frame clones only, minus some. Counted here are about 150,000 clones, roughly 89% occurring once; the ten biggest clones make up around 5.2%. The sequences come from peripheral blood, collected on day 0 of AZD1222 vaccination. These receptors were obtained from an adult in good health.

V gene TRBV6-2 or TRBV6-3 combines with J gene TRBJ2-1; 7 positions match TRBD2. The CDR3 is made up of 14 amino acids. Germline V gene lookup returns CDR1 MNHEY and CDR2 SVGEGT. Trimming took 6 bases from V and 11 from J; bases not matched to a gene: 13. The CDR3 reads CASSIRDYRFKQFF. CDR3 coding DNA: TGTGCCAGCAGCATCCGGGACTACCGATTTAAGCAGTTCTTC.

This clone was seen many times. The chain joins TRBV3-1 (or the pseudogene TRBV3-2) to TRBJ1-1, with 9 bases matching TRBD1. With V trimmed by 5 bases and J by 5 bases, 12 bases remained unmatched. CDR3 length: 16 residues. Germline CDR1 reads LGHDT; CDR2 reads YNNKEL (reference sequence). The CDR3 loop is CASSYVPGQGSTEAFF. DNA of the CDR3: TGTGCCAGCAGCTACGTCCCGGGACAGGGTAGTACTGAAGCTTTCTTT.

The genes are TRBV5-6 and TRBJ2-7, with D maybe TRBD1 (5 bases). The CDR3 runs to 14 residues. The germline V gene encodes CDR1 SGHDT and CDR2 YYEEEE. Trimming removed 0 bases at V and 3 bases at J, with 10 bases between. This CDR3 reads CASSLGTLGYEQYF. The CDR3 region has the DNA TGTGCCAGCAGCTTGGGGACACTGGGCTACGAGCAGTACTTC.

The chain recombines TRBV6-1 with TRBJ1-1; D remains ambiguous. The germline CDR1 and CDR2 sequences are MNHNS and SASEGT. V lost 1 base to trimming and J lost 3 bases, with 6 bases between them. The CDR3 is 13 residues long. CDR3 DNA: TGTGCCAGCAGTGAAGTTCCGGACACTGAAGCTTTCTTT. Translation: CASSEVPDTEAFF.

This rearrangement joins TRBV5-4 to TRBJ2-1; TRBD1 matches at 8 bases. The CDR3 spans 15 residues. Germline CDR1 SGHNT, CDR2 YYREEE (reference sequence). V lost 4 bases to trimming and J lost 4 bases; unmatched junction nucleotides: 7. The CDR3 coding sequence is TGTGCCAGCAGCCCGGGGACAGGCGCTTACAATGAGCAGTTCTTC. Translating it yields CASSPGTGAYNEQFF. The full variable domain, with the rest looked up from reference TRBV5-4 and TRBJ2-1, is ETGVTQSPTHLIKTRGQQVTLRCSSQSGHNTVSWYQQALGQGPQFIFQYYREEENGRGNFPPRFSGLQFPNYSSELNVNALELDDSALYLCASSPGTGAYNEQFFGPGTRLTVL.

This chain joins TRBV7-3 and TRBJ2-2; the D call may be TRBD1 or TRBD2 (5 bases each). V was trimmed by 1 base and J by 0 bases, leaving 9 bases between them. The CDR3 sequence is 16 residues long. The germline CDR1 and CDR2 sequences are SGHTA and FQGTGA. The CDR3 DNA reads as TGTGCCAGCAGCTTAAATGGGGGATCGAACACCGGGGAGCTGTTTTTT. It codes for CASSLNGGSNTGELFF.

This rearrangement joins TRBV6-2 or TRBV6-3 to TRBJ2-2, with 9 bases identical to TRBD2. Germline V gene sequence: CDR1 MNHEY, CDR2 SVGEGT. Trimming removed 2 bases from V and 4 bases from J; junction bases left unmatched: 8. The CDR3 has 17 residues. The CDR3 DNA sequence: TGTGCCAGCAGTTACACCCGGACTAGCGTAGGCACCGGGGAGCTGTTTTTT. It codes for CASSYTRTSVGTGELFF.

The chain carries TRBV25-1 and TRBJ1-1; D not resolved. Germline-derived CDR1 and CDR2 are MGHDK and SYGVNS. V was shortened by 0 bases and J by 1 base, with 9 bases between the two germline ends. This CDR3 has 15 residues. CDR3 residues: CASSEYGVRNTEAFF. CDR3 nucleotide sequence: TGTGCCAGCAGTGAATATGGGGTTAGGAACACTGAAGCTTTCTTT.

This clone was picked up one time. This sequence joins TRBV24-1 and TRBJ2-2; TRBD1 aligns across 10 bases. The CDR3 spans 17 residues. V was pared by 4 bases and J by 7 bases, with 11 bases of the junction left unmatched. CDR1 is KGHDR, CDR2 SFDVKD, per germline. The CDR3 sequence is CATSDLGQGDYIGELFF. The DNA for the CDR3 is TGTGCCACCAGTGACCTAGGACAGGGGGATTATATCGGGGAGCTGTTTTTT.

V usage is TRBV11-3 and J usage is TRBJ2-2; D is uncertain. V was cut by 4 bases and J by 3 bases, with 9 bases left in between. Germline CDR1 is SGHNT and CDR2 is YENEEA. The CDR3 loop spans 14 amino acids. The CDR3: CASSSRTHTGELFF. In DNA, the CDR3 is TGTGCCAGCAGCTCCCGAACGCACACCGGGGAGCTGTTTTTT.

The chain carries TRBV6-5 and TRBJ2-7; either TRBD1 or TRBD2 may fit D (5 bases each). Trimming removed 2 bases from V and 5 bases from J, with 7 bases in between. Germline-derived CDR1 and CDR2 are MNHEY and SVGAGI. This CDR3 is built from 12 residues. The CDR3 protein is CASSYLGDEQYF. For the CDR3, the DNA is TGTGCCAGCAGTTACCTGGGGGACGAGCAGTACTTC.

The chain's CDR3 is CASSWTQGDTQYF. The DNA of the CDR3 is TGTGCCAGCAGCTGGACACAAGGAGATACGCAGTATTTT. This chain uses TRBV7-3 with TRBJ2-3; D possibly corresponds to TRBD1 (5 bases). Looked up from germline, CDR1 is SGHTA and CDR2 is FQGTGA. Deletions cut 4 bases from V and 5 bases from J, with 10 bases between. The CDR3 is 13 amino acids.

This clone was seen only once. The chain links TRBV5-1 to TRBJ2-3; 8 nucleotides line up with TRBD1. With V trimmed by 5 bases and J by 5 bases, 4 bases remained unmatched. CDR1 and CDR2 (germline): SGHRS, YFSETQ. This CDR3 contains 13 residues. The CDR3 region is CASRSGTGDTQYF. CDR3 nucleotides: TGCGCCAGCAGGTCAGGGACAGGAGATACGCAGTATTTT.